The next 18 T cell receptor beta chains were all read from a single sample in a study of blood T cell repertoires in COVID-19. The assay was immunoSEQ multiplex PCR, and TCRdb's table has in-frame clones only and misses some. The table records about 200,000 clones, roughly 90% of them present only once. Sequencing was done on a sample of PBMCs or T cells enriched from blood (not recorded which). These receptors came from a woman in her twenties or thirties who had recovered from COVID-19.

The rearrangement uses TRBV24-1 and TRBJ2-1; TRBD2 matches at 7 bases. Germline CDR1 reads KGHDR; CDR2 reads SFDVKD. V shed 4 bases and J 3 bases; nucleotides not matched to a gene: 5. The CDR3 loop spans 15 amino acids. The CDR3 loop is CATSEASGGYNEQFF. Written as DNA, the CDR3 is TGTGCCACCAGTGAGGCTAGCGGAGGCTACAATGAGCAGTTCTTC.

The J gene is TRBJ1-1, the V gene TRBV30; D is undetermined. The V gene lost 0 bases and the J gene lost 1 base, with 6 bases spanning the gap. The CDR3 length is 13 residues. Germline lookup yields CDR1 GTSNPN and CDR2 SVGIG (reference sequence). This CDR3 is CAWSVNWNTEAFF. In nucleotides, the CDR3 is TGTGCCTGGAGTGTTAACTGGAACACTGAAGCTTTCTTT.

The chain uses TRBV9 and TRBJ1-3; D gene unclear. In germline, CDR1 is SGDLS, CDR2 YYNGEE. The CDR3 runs to 15 residues. V dropped 0 bases and J dropped 1 base, with 8 bases sitting between them. The CDR3 here is CASSVDGWSGNTIYF. The CDR3 DNA sequence: TGTGCCAGCAGCGTAGACGGTTGGTCTGGAAACACCATATATTTT.

The rearrangement uses TRBV19 and TRBJ1-1; TRBD1 is a possible D gene (6 bases). Trimming removed 1 base from V and 7 bases from J, with 10 bases in between. The CDR3 has 13 amino acids. Germline CDR1 reads LNHDA; CDR2 reads SQIVND (reference sequence). CDR3 region: CASSIVEDSEAFF. The CDR3 DNA follows: TGTGCCAGTAGTATAGTAGAGGACAGTGAAGCTTTCTTT.

J is TRBJ2-3 and V is TRBV7-3; D is possibly TRBD1 (5 bases). The CDR3 has 15 amino acids. Germline CDR1 SGHTA, CDR2 FQGTGA. V was trimmed by 5 bases and J by 0 bases, leaving 12 bases between them. The CDR3 DNA reads TGTGCCAGCAGCCTCAGGGCTCCCAGCACAGATACGCAGTATTTT. Protein product: CASSLRAPSTDTQYF. Combining the CDR3 with reference TRBV7-3 and TRBJ2-3 gives the whole variable domain GAGVSQTPSNKVTEKGKYVELRCDPISGHTALYWYRQSLGQGPEFLIYFQGTGAADDSGLPNDRFFAVRPEGSVSTLKIQRTERGDSAVYLCASSLRAPSTDTQYFGPGTRLTVL.

The gene calls are TRBV15 and TRBJ1-2, with a possible D match to TRBD1 (6 bases). CDR3 length: 15 amino acids. Germline-derived CDR1 and CDR2 are LNHNV and YYDKDF (reference sequence). Between the trimmed V and J ends, which lost 4 bases and 2 bases, there was a span of 14 bases. CDR3 amino acids: CATSMGGAANYGYTF. In nucleotides, the CDR3 is TGTGCCACCAGCATGGGGGGGGCAGCAAACTATGGCTACACCTTC.

The chain has TRBV4-3 and TRBJ2-1, with 11 bases fitting TRBD2. V was pared by 3 bases and J by 0 bases, with 4 bases of the junction left unmatched. Per the germline V gene, CDR1 is LGHNA and CDR2 is YSLEER. The length of the CDR3 is 17 residues. CDR3: CASSQLAGGSSYNEQFF. CDR3 sequence (DNA): TGCGCCAGCAGCCAGCTAGCGGGAGGTAGCTCCTACAATGAGCAGTTCTTC.

The chain recombines TRBV27 with TRBJ2-1; 11 nucleotides match TRBD2. The CDR3 loop spans 17 amino acids. Germline CDR1 reads MNHEY; CDR2 reads SMNVEV (reference sequence). J was trimmed by 0 bases and V by 5 bases; bases with no gene match: 6. The CDR3 DNA reads as TGTGCCAGCAGTCCCTTTGGACTAGCGGGCTCCTACAATGAGCAGTTCTTC. Translation gives CASSPFGLAGSYNEQFF.

V gene TRBV6-9 combines with J gene TRBJ1-5; D is perhaps TRBD1 (6 bases). The germline CDR1 and CDR2 sequences are MNHGY and SVAAGI. V shed 6 bases and J shed 4 bases, with 13 bases lying between them. This CDR3 is 14 amino acids long. The CDR3 DNA is TGTGCCAGCAGGGAAGGGACATCTAATCAGCCCCAGCATTTT. It translates to CASREGTSNQPQHF.

V gene TRBV6-5 combines with J gene TRBJ2-1; 13 bases are shared with TRBD2. Trimming at V came to 3 bases and at J to 7 bases, leaving 3 bases not matched to a gene. The CDR3 loop spans 15 amino acids. Germline CDR1 MNHEY, CDR2 SVGAGI. This CDR3 reads CASSYRTSGSNEQFF. The CDR3 DNA sequence: TGTGCCAGCAGTTATAGGACTAGCGGGAGTAATGAGCAGTTCTTC.

V gene TRBV30 combines with J gene TRBJ1-2, with D maybe TRBD1 (6 bases). V was trimmed by 3 bases and J by 1 base, leaving 9 bases between them. This CDR3 spans 13 amino acids. CDR1 is GTSNPN and CDR2 is SVGIG in the germline V gene (reference sequence). In DNA form, the CDR3 reads TGTGCCTGGAGCCGACAGGTTAACTATGGCTACACCTTC. This sequence encodes CAWSRQVNYGYTF.

The rearrangement uses TRBV6-6 and TRBJ1-6; 7 bases map to TRBD1. The V and J ends lost 6 bases and 5 bases, in that order; junction bases with no gene match: 7. The CDR3 covers 15 residues. The germline V gene encodes CDR1 MNHNY and CDR2 SVGAGI (reference sequence). The CDR3 DNA sequence: TGTGCCAGCAGGCTGACAGGGACGGATAATTCACCCCTCCACTTT. Its protein product is CASRLTGTDNSPLHF.

This clone has just one count. This rearrangement joins TRBV9 to TRBJ1-2; D uncertain. V was trimmed by 4 bases and J by 3 bases, leaving 13 bases between them. CDR1 is SGDLS and CDR2 is YYNGEE in the germline V gene. CDR3 size: 14 residues. The CDR3 region is CASSFEGGYYGYTF. The CDR3 DNA is TGTGCCAGCAGCTTCGAGGGAGGGTACTATGGCTACACCTTC.

V and J are TRBV19 and TRBJ1-5; D not resolved. The CDR3 extends over 12 amino acids. CDR1 and CDR2 (germline): LNHDA, SQIVND (reference sequence). V was clipped by 5 bases and J by 7 bases, with 9 bases between them. The CDR3 spells CASSPAAQPQHF. CDR3 DNA sequence: TGTGCCAGTAGTCCAGCGGCCCAGCCCCAGCATTTT.

The rearrangement joins TRBV6-5 to TRBJ1-2; weak D call: TRBD1 (6 bases). The CDR3 extends over 13 amino acids. Trimming took 7 bases from V and 2 from J, leaving 11 bases between them. Germline V gene data show CDR1 as MNHEY and CDR2 as SVGAGI. CDR3: CASTSTGNYGYTF. As DNA, the CDR3 is TGTGCCAGCACATCCACAGGGAACTATGGCTACACCTTC.

This chain connects TRBV5-6 to TRBJ2-5, with 7 bases fitting TRBD1. Unmatched junction bases numbered 4, after V lost 4 bases and J lost 4 bases. CDR1 SGHDT and CDR2 YYEEEE come from the germline V gene. The CDR3 has 13 residues. CDR3 bases: TGTGCCAGCAGCCGACAGGGACCAGAGACCCAGTACTTC. As protein: CASSRQGPETQYF.

The chain has TRBV7-2 and TRBJ2-3; 13 nucleotides match TRBD2. With 5 bases clipped from V and 4 bases from J, the junction kept 9 bases outside the gene matches. Germline CDR1 SGHTA, CDR2 FQGNSA. CDR3 length: 17 residues. CDR3 region: CASSPTSGGLGSDTQYF. DNA for the CDR3: TGTGCCAGCAGCCCGACTAGCGGGGGGCTTGGTTCAGATACGCAGTATTTT.

The table lists this clone with a count of one. The gene calls are TRBV2 and TRBJ2-2; D is possibly TRBD2 (5 bases). The length of the CDR3 is 14 residues. V was pared by 1 base and J by 8 bases, with 11 bases between. Germline V gene sequence: CDR1 SNHLY, CDR2 FYNNEI. CDR3 protein: CASSEVRGYGELFF. For the CDR3, the DNA is TGTGCCAGCAGTGAAGTGCGCGGGTATGGGGAGCTGTTTTTT. Full variable domain (rest looked up from reference TRBV2 and TRBJ2-2): EPEVTQTPSHQVTQMGQEVILRCVPISNHLYFYWYRQILGQKVEFLVSFYNNEISEKSEIFDDQFSVERPDGSNFTLKIRSTKLEDSAMYFCASSEVRGYGELFFGEGSRLTVL.